This TCR beta chain was recovered during a study of blood T cells in healthy people across ages. A sample-barcoded 5' primer and a J-beta primer mix were used in a second PCR of about 7 to 11 cycles. TCRdb fed the 5' RACE reads into MiXCR, producing one record per CDR3 protein. The sample gives about 1.4 million distinct CDR3 sequences, approximately 60% of which show up once; 6.5% to 8.5% is in the top ten. Germline CDR1 is LGHNA and CDR2 is YSLEER. The ends were cut back, 2 bases at V and 3 bases at J, with 14 bases in the middle. This CDR3 comprises 15 residues. The V and J genes are TRBV4-3 and TRBJ2-7; D might be TRBD1 (5 bases). The sample comprised blood. This TCR was sampled from a man between 18 and 29 years old in good health. The CDR3, as DNA: TGCGCCAGCAGCCAAACGGACACCGGACACTACGAGCAGTACTTC. Its translation: CASSQTDTGHYEQYF.